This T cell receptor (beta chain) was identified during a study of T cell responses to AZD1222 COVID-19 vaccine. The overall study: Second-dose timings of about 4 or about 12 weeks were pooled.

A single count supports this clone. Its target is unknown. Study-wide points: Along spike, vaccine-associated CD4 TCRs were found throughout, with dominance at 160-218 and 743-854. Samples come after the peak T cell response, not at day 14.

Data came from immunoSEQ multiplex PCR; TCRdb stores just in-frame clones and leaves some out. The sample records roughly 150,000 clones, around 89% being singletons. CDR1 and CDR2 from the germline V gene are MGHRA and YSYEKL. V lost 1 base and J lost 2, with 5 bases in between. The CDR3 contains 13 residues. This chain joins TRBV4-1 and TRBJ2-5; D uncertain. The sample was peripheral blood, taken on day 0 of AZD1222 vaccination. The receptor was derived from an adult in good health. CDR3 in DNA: TGCGCCAGCAGCCAAGTGTTACAAGAGACCCAGTACTTC. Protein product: CASSQVLQETQYF.